One and the same sample provided the 28 T cell receptor beta chains below, sequenced in a study of T-cell memory formation after mild COVID-19. Via MiXCR, TCRdb re-called the 5' RACE reads, giving one row per CDR3 protein. There are around 200,000 distinct CDR3 sequences in the sample; roughly a tenth occur only once, and approximately 3% lies in the top ten. The sample consisted of PBMCs or a T cell subset sorted from them (not recorded which). The origin of the receptors is a man younger than 30 who had mild COVID-19 (a few samples of this study predate the infection). Cell type and time point are not known.

The chain links TRBV20-1 to TRBJ1-6; D remains ambiguous. V gave up 3 bases and J gave up 11 bases, with 8 bases separating them. CDR1 DFQATT and CDR2 SNEGSKA come from the germline V gene (reference sequence). There are 11 residues in the CDR3. The CDR3 loop reads CSASEGTPLHF. The CDR3 DNA follows: TGCAGTGCTAGTGAGGGAACACCCCTCCACTTT.

This clonotype has a handful of counts. This sequence joins TRBV5-1 and TRBJ2-1; perhaps TRBD1 as D (6 bases). Per germline, CDR1 SGHRS and CDR2 YFSETQ. CDR3 length equals 14 residues. Trimming took off 3 bases at V and 3 bases at J, with 10 bases between the two ends. The DNA for the CDR3 is TGCGCCAGCAGCTCTCAAGGGGGCTACAATGAGCAGTTCTTC. Translation: CASSSQGGYNEQFF.

This clonotype has at least ten counts. The rearrangement uses TRBV5-4 and TRBJ2-4; either TRBD1 or TRBD2 may fit D (5 bases each). This CDR3 spans 13 amino acids. Per germline, CDR1 SGHNT and CDR2 YYREEE (reference sequence). V shed 4 bases and J shed 5 bases, with 10 bases lying between them. CDR3 sequence: CASSLGTENIQYF. The DNA of the CDR3 is TGTGCCAGCAGCCTCGGGACGGAAAACATTCAGTACTTC.

This clonotype was observed a handful of times. The V gene is TRBV6-2 or TRBV6-3, the J gene TRBJ1-5; D is undetermined. Trimming cost V 6 bases and J 3 bases, with 12 bases left between them. There are 14 residues in the CDR3. Per germline, CDR1 MNHEY and CDR2 SVGEGT. The CDR3 is CASRPGQINQPQHF. CDR3 bases: TGTGCCAGCAGACCCGGGCAGATCAATCAGCCCCAGCATTTT.

This clonotype has only a few counts. V is TRBV7-2 and J is TRBJ2-7; D may be TRBD1 or TRBD2 (7 bases each). V was cut by 3 bases and J by 3 bases, with 12 bases left in between. The CDR3 runs 14 residues. CDR1 and CDR2 (germline): SGHTA, FQGNSA. DNA of the CDR3: TGTGCCAGCAGCTTGGAGCGGGACAGCTACGAGCAGTACTTC. Protein sequence: CASSLERDSYEQYF. The whole variable domain, remainder taken from reference TRBV7-2 and TRBJ2-7, is GAGVSQSPSNKVTEKGKDVELRCDPISGHTALYWYRQSLGQGLEFLIYFQGNSAPDKSGLPSDRFSAERTGGSVSTLTIQRTQQEDSAVYLCASSLERDSYEQYFGPGTRLTVT.

This clonotype was counted a few times. J is TRBJ1-4 and V is TRBV7-2; D unclear. Germline V CDR1 and CDR2: SGHTA, FQGNSA. V gave up 1 base and J gave up 8 bases, with 14 bases separating them. This CDR3 is 15 amino acids long. The CDR3 sequence is CASSLVPAREEKLFF. For the CDR3, the DNA is TGTGCCAGCAGCTTAGTTCCCGCCCGAGAAGAAAAACTGTTTTTT.

This clonotype was counted a few times. The chain has TRBV7-9 and TRBJ2-2; D may be TRBD1 (6 bases). Germline V CDR1 and CDR2: SEHNR, FQNEAQ (reference sequence). Trimming pared 3 bases from V and 4 bases from J, leaving 12 bases between. This CDR3 has 15 amino acids. The CDR3 protein is CASSFRDTVTGELFF. The CDR3 nucleotides read TGTGCCAGCAGCTTTCGGGACACCGTCACCGGGGAGCTGTTTTTT.

This clonotype was detected ten times or more. This chain connects TRBV5-1 to TRBJ2-7; weak D call: TRBD1 (6 bases). The CDR3 spans 12 residues. Germline V gene lookup returns CDR1 SGHRS and CDR2 YFSETQ. V lost 4 bases and J 3 bases, leaving 8 bases between the germline ends. This CDR3 reads CASSRTDYEQYF. CDR3 coding DNA: TGCGCCAGCAGCAGGACAGACTACGAGCAGTACTTC.

This chain joins TRBV18 and TRBJ1-1; 7 positions agree with TRBD1. CDR1 is KGHSH and CDR2 is LQKENI in the germline V gene. With V trimmed by 0 bases and J by 1 base, 2 bases remained unmatched. This CDR3 spans 15 amino acids. CDR3 sequence reads: CASSPPDRQNTEAFF. The CDR3 DNA reads TGTGCCAGCTCACCACCGGACAGGCAGAACACTGAAGCTTTCTTT.

This clonotype came up a few times. The J gene is TRBJ2-1, the V gene TRBV5-1; 12 nucleotides align to TRBD2. This CDR3 comprises 17 residues. Trimming at V came to 4 bases and at J to 3 bases, leaving 8 bases not matched to a gene. Germline CDR1 reads SGHRS; CDR2 reads YFSETQ. The CDR3 sequence is CASSPTQTSGGYNEQFF. As DNA, the CDR3 is TGCGCCAGCAGCCCGACCCAGACTAGCGGGGGCTACAATGAGCAGTTCTTC.

This clonotype was seen a handful of times. The V and J genes are TRBV4-3 and TRBJ1-1; 7 positions agree with TRBD1. The CDR3 contains 14 residues. Germline loops: CDR1 LGHNA, CDR2 YSLEER. J lost 1 base, V lost 2 bases, and 1 base had no gene match. CDR3 loop: CASSQRQGNTEAFF. CDR3 sequence (DNA): TGCGCCAGCAGCCAAAGACAGGGGAACACTGAAGCTTTCTTT.

This clonotype showed up just a few times. The chain combines TRBV7-9 with TRBJ2-1; 9 nucleotides match TRBD1. Trimming removed 6 bases from V and 9 bases from J; junction bases left unmatched: 9. This CDR3 contains 14 residues. CDR1 and CDR2 from the germline V gene are SEHNR and FQNEAQ (reference sequence). Here the CDR3 DNA reads TGTGCCAGCAGTCGCCGACAGGGGGGCCTTGAGCAGTTCTTC. Residues: CASSRRQGGLEQFF.

This clonotype showed up just a few times. The chain carries TRBV7-9 and TRBJ2-1; D is ambiguous. The CDR3 extends over 13 amino acids. Germline CDR1 is SEHNR and CDR2 is FQNEAQ (reference sequence). Trimming removed 5 bases from V and 7 bases from J, with 12 bases in between. CDR3 DNA sequence: TGTGCCAGCAGCCCGGCCGTGGGAAATGAGCAGTTCTTC. Translating gives CASSPAVGNEQFF. Full variable domain (outside the CDR3, taken from reference TRBV7-9 and TRBJ2-1): DTGVSQNPRHKITKRGQNVTFRCDPISEHNRLYWYRQTLGQGPEFLTYFQNEAQLEKSRLLSDRFSAERPKGSFSTLEIQRTEQGDSAMYLCASSPAVGNEQFFGPGTRLTVL.

The chain combines TRBV6-2 or TRBV6-3 with TRBJ2-7; D not resolved. There are 15 residues in the CDR3. Germline loops: CDR1 MNHEY, CDR2 SVGEGT. V was trimmed by 7 bases and J by 2 bases, leaving 18 bases between them. CDR3 region: CASNPKGRVPYEQYV. For the CDR3, the DNA is TGTGCCAGCAACCCAAAAGGAAGGGTCCCCTACGAGCAGTACGTC.

This clonotype was detected a few times. This chain connects TRBV5-1 to TRBJ2-5; 12 positions match TRBD2. Per the germline V gene, CDR1 is SGHRS and CDR2 is YFSETQ. J gave up 6 bases and V 4 bases, and 10 bases lay outside the gene matches. The CDR3 spans 16 residues. In DNA, the CDR3 is TGCGCCAGCAGCGGACACCTAGCGGGGGGGCCCCAGACCCAGTACTTC. It translates to CASSGHLAGGPQTQYF.

This chain links TRBV4-3 with TRBJ2-6; TRBD1 matches 8 bases. Germline-derived CDR1 and CDR2 are LGHNA and YSLEER. CDR3 length: 18 residues. V shed 4 bases and J 2 bases; nucleotides not matched to a gene: 10. This chain's CDR3 is CASSPWGTGLTGANVLTF. CDR3 nucleotide sequence: TGCGCCAGCAGCCCGTGGGGGACAGGTCTTACTGGGGCCAACGTCCTGACTTTC.

This clonotype has more than one count but fewer than ten. The gene calls are TRBV5-1 and TRBJ1-3, with D hard to call. The CDR3 loop spans 14 amino acids. Between the trimmed V and J ends, which lost 2 bases and 0 bases, there was a span of 6 bases. CDR1 is SGHRS, CDR2 YFSETQ, per germline. CDR3: CASSFSDSGNTIYF. The DNA for the CDR3 is TGCGCCAGCAGCTTCTCAGACTCTGGAAACACCATATATTTT.

The chain has TRBV7-9 and TRBJ2-6, with a weak D call TRBD1 (5 bases). CDR3 length: 15 residues. Germline values: CDR1 SEHNR, CDR2 FQNEAQ (reference sequence). The ends were cut back, 5 bases at V and 0 bases at J, with 8 bases in the middle. CDR3 region: CASSQGASGANVLTF. The CDR3 DNA follows: TGTGCCAGCAGCCAAGGGGCCTCTGGGGCCAACGTCCTGACTTTC. The full variable domain, with the rest looked up from reference TRBV7-9 and TRBJ2-6, is DTGVSQNPRHKITKRGQNVTFRCDPISEHNRLYWYRQTLGQGPEFLTYFQNEAQLEKSRLLSDRFSAERPKGSFSTLEIQRTEQGDSAMYLCASSQGASGANVLTFGAGSRLTVL.

The CDR3 nucleotides read TGTGCCAGCAGCTTAGAGGTCTCCTACGAGCAGTACTTC. It encodes CASSLEVSYEQYF. The chain links TRBV7-2 to TRBJ2-7; D gene uncertain. CDR3 length: 13 amino acids. V lost 1 base to trimming and J lost 0 bases, with 4 bases between them. Germline V gene lookup returns CDR1 SGHTA and CDR2 FQGNSA.

This clonotype appeared a few times. The V call is TRBV6-5, the J call TRBJ1-2; D gene uncertain. There are 14 residues in the CDR3. The germline CDR1 and CDR2 sequences are MNHEY and SVGAGI. The V and J ends lost 0 bases and 5 bases respectively, with 10 bases between them. CDR3 in DNA: TGTGCCAGCAGTTACTCGACGCAGAGATATGGCTACACCTTC. Its translation: CASSYSTQRYGYTF.

V usage is TRBV7-8 and J usage is TRBJ2-3, with TRBD2 identical over 8 bases. Germline CDR1 reads SGHVS; CDR2 reads FQNEAQ. After removal of 5 bases from V and 0 bases from J, the junction contained 4 bases not matched to a gene. This CDR3 region has 15 residues. The DNA for the CDR3 is TGTGCCAGCAGCCCGGGACTAGTTAGCACAGATACGCAGTATTTT. This gives the protein CASSPGLVSTDTQYF. The full variable domain, with the rest looked up from reference TRBV7-8 and TRBJ2-3, is GAGVSQSPRYKVAKRGQDVALRCDPISGHVSLFWYQQALGQGPEFLTYFQNEAQLDKSGLPSDRFFAERPEGSVSTLKIQRTQQEDSAVYLCASSPGLVSTDTQYFGPGTRLTVL.

This chain links TRBV5-6 with TRBJ1-6, with D tentatively TRBD1 (5 bases). CDR3 length: 14 amino acids. With 3 bases removed from V and 7 bases from J, the gap between germline ends came to 11 bases. CDR1 and CDR2 (germline): SGHDT, YYEEEE. This chain's CDR3 is CASSSPGRNSPLHF. CDR3 DNA sequence: TGTGCCAGCAGCTCTCCGGGACGGAATTCACCCCTCCACTTT.

This clonotype occurred a few times. This chain links TRBV7-3 with TRBJ2-4; 11 positions match TRBD2. This CDR3 contains 14 residues. Germline loops: CDR1 SGHTA, CDR2 FQGTGA. With 4 bases clipped from V and 10 bases from J, the junction kept 6 bases outside the gene matches. The CDR3 DNA is TGTGCCAGCAGCTCTGGTCTAGCGGGGGGAATTCAGTACTTC. It yields the protein CASSSGLAGGIQYF.

To note about this clonotype: One end of the junction fails to match germline, which may point to a read error. The gene calls are TRBV27 and TRBJ1-1; perhaps TRBD1 as D (6 bases). The CDR3 has 13 residues. The germline V gene encodes CDR1 MNHEY and CDR2 SMNVEV (reference sequence). CDR3 protein: CASSPTGNAEAFF. For the CDR3, the DNA is TGTGCCAGCAGCCCCACAGGGAACGCTGAAGCTTTCTTT.

Regarding this clonotype: With a much larger clone just one base away, this may be a read error. The genes are TRBV28 and TRBJ2-5; D is possibly TRBD2 (5 bases). The V end was cut by 6 bases, the J end by 8 bases, with 7 bases between. The V gene's germline CDR1 is MDHEN and CDR2 SYDVKM. This CDR3 region has 10 residues. The CDR3 region is CASSGDTQYF. The CDR3 region has the DNA TGTGCCAGCAGCGGGGATACCCAGTACTTC.

There are many counts of this clonotype. The rearrangement links TRBV6-2 or TRBV6-3 to TRBJ2-1; D is unresolved. Trimming stripped 4 bases from V and 9 bases from J, with 16 bases between. Germline V gene lookup returns CDR1 MNHEY and CDR2 SVGEGT. The CDR3 has 14 amino acids. The chain's CDR3 is CASSSHMGFGEQFF. The CDR3 DNA follows: TGTGCCAGCAGTTCACACATGGGGTTCGGTGAGCAGTTCTTC.

The chain has TRBV28 and TRBJ2-1, with D hard to call. Trimming cost V 10 bases and J 0 bases, with 10 bases left between them. Germline lookup yields CDR1 MDHEN and CDR2 SYDVKM. CDR3 length equals 13 residues. The CDR3 coding sequence is TGTGCCAACTACAGCAACTCCTACAATGAGCAGTTCTTC. Translating it yields CANYSNSYNEQFF.

This chain connects TRBV24-1 to TRBJ2-3, with 10 bases identical to TRBD2. The CDR3 loop spans 17 amino acids. Per the germline V gene, CDR1 is KGHDR and CDR2 is SFDVKD. Trimming cost V 3 bases and J 3 bases; bases outside gene matches: 8. The CDR3 DNA sequence: TGTGCCACCAGTGATATGAAGGGACTAGCGACTACAGATACGCAGTATTTT. Translating gives CATSDMKGLATTDTQYF.